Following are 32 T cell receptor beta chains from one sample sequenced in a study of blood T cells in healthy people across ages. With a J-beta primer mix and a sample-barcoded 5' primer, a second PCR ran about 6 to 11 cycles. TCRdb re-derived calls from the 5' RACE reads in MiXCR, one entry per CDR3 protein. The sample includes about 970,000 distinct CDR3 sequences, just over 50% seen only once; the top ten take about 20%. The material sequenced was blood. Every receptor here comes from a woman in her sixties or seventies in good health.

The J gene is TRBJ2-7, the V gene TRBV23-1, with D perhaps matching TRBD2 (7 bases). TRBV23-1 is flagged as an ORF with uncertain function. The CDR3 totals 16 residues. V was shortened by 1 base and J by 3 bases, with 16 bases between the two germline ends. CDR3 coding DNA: TGCGCCAGCAGTCAATGCCCCGGGGGGCTTGTCTACGAGCAGTACTTC. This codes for CASSQCPGGLVYEQYF.

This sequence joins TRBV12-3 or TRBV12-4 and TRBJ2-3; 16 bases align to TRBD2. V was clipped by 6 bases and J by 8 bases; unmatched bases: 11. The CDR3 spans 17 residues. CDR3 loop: CASRGPGTSGRDLTQYF. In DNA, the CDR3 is TGTGCCAGCAGAGGCCCCGGGACTAGCGGGAGGGATCTTACGCAGTATTTT.

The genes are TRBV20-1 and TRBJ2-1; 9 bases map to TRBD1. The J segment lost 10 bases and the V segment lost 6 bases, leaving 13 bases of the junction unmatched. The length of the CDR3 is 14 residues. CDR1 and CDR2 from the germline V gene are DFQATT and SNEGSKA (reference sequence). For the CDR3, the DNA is TGCAGTGCCTCTGGCCCGGGACAGGGACGAGAGCAGTTCTTC. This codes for CSASGPGQGREQFF.

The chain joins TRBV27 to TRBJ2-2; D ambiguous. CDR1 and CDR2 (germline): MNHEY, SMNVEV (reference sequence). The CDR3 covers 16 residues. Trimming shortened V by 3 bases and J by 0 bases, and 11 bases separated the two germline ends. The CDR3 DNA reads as TGTGCCAGCAGTTTGTTGGGTAGTGCGAACACCGGGGAGCTGTTTTTT. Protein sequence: CASSLLGSANTGELFF.

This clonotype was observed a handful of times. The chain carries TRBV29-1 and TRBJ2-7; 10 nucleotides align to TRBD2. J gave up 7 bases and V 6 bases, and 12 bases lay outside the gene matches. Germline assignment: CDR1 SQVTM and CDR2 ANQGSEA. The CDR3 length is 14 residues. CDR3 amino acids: CSVPGLARYNEQYF. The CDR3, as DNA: TGCAGCGTCCCGGGACTAGCGAGATACAATGAGCAGTACTTC.

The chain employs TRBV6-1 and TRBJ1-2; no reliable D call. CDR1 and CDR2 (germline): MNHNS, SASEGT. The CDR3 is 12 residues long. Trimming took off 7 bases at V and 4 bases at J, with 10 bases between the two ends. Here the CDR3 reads CASTDVVYGYTF. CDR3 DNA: TGTGCCAGCACTGACGTGGTCTATGGCTACACCTTC.

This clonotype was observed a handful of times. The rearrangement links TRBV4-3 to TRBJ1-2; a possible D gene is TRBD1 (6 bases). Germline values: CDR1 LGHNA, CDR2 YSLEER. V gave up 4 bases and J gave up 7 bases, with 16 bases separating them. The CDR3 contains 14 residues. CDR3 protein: CASSLGRGVAGYTF. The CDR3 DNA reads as TGCGCCAGCAGCCTAGGGAGGGGGGTTGCTGGCTACACCTTC.

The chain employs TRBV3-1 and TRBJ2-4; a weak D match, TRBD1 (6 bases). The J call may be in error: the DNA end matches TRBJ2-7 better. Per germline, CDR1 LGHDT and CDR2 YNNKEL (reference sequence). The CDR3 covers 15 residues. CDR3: CASSQLTGNGYEQYF. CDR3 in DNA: TGTGCCAGCAGCCAACTAACAGGGAACGGCTACGAGCAGTACTTC.

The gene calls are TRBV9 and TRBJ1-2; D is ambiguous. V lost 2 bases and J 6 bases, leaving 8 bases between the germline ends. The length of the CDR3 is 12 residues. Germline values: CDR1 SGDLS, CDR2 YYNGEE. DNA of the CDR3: TGTGCCAGCAGCGTCACGCAAAATGGCTACACCTTC. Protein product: CASSVTQNGYTF.

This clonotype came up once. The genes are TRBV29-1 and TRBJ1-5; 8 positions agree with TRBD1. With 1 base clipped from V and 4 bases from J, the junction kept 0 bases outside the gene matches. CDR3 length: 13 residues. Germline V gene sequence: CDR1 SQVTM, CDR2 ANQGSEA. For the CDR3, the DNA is TGCAGCGTTGAAGGGACAGGGAATCAGCCCCAGCATTTT. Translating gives CSVEGTGNQPQHF.

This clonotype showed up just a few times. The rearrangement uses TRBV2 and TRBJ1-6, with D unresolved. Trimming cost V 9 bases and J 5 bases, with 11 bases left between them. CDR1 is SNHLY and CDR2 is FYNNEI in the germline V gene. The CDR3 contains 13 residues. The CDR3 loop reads CASRLGHNSPLHF. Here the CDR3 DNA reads TGTGCCAGTCGCCTAGGCCATAATTCACCCCTCCACTTT.

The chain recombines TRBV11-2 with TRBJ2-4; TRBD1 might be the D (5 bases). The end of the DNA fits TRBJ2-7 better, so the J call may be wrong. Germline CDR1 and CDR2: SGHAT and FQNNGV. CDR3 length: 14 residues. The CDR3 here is CASSLAGNRNEQYF. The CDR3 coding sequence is TGTGCCAGCAGCTTAGCAGGGAATCGGAACGAGCAGTACTTC.

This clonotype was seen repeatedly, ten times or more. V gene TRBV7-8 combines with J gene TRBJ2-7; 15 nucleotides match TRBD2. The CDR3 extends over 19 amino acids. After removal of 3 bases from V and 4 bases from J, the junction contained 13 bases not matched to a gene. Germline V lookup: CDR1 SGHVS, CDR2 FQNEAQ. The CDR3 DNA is TGTGCCAGCAGCTTCCCTAGGACTAGCGGGAGGGCCTTGCTTTACGAGCAGTACTTC. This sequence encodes CASSFPRTSGRALLYEQYF.

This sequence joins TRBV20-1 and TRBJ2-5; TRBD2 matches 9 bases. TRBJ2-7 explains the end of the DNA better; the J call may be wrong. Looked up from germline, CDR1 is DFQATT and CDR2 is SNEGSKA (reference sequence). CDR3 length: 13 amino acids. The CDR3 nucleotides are TGCAGTGGTTTTAGCGGGAGACGACTCGAGCAGTACTTC. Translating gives CSGFSGRRLEQYF.

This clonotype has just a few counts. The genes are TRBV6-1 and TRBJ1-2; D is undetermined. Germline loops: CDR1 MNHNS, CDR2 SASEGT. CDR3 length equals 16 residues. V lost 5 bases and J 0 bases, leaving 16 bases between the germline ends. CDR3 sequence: CASSSRHALANYGYTF. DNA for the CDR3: TGTGCCAGCAGTAGTAGGCACGCGTTAGCTAACTATGGCTACACCTTC.

This CDR3 is CASSLTDLSEQFF. DNA of the CDR3: TGTGCCAGCAGCCTCACCGATTTGAGTGAGCAGTTCTTC. The chain links TRBV13 to TRBJ2-1; no clear D. The V end lost 5 bases, the J end lost 9 bases, and 14 bases lay between the germline ends. The CDR3 sequence is 13 residues long. Germline V gene sequence: CDR1 PRHDT, CDR2 FYEKMQ (reference sequence).

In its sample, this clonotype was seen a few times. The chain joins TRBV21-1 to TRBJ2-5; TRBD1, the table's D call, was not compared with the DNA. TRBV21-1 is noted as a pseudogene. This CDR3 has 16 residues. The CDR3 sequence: CATNSLAGKILETQYF. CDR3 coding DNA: TGTGCCACCAACTCTCTGGCAGGGAAGATCCTTGAGACCCAGTACTTC.

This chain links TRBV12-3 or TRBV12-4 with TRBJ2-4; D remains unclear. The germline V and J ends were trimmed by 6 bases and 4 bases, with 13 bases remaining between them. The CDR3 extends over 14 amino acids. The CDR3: CASRNNAAKNIQYF. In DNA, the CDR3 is TGTGCCAGCAGGAACAACGCCGCGAAAAACATTCAGTACTTC.

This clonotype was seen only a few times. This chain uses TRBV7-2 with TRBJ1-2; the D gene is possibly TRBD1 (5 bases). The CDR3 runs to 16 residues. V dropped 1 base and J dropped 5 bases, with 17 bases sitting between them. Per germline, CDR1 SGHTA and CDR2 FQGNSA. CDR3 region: CASSLGGWGVGYGYTF. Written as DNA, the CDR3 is TGTGCCAGCAGCTTAGGGGGATGGGGGGTCGGTTATGGCTACACCTTC. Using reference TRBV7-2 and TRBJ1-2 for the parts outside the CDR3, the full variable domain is GAGVSQSPSNKVTEKGKDVELRCDPISGHTALYWYRQSLGQGLEFLIYFQGNSAPDKSGLPSDRFSAERTGGSVSTLTIQRTQQEDSAVYLCASSLGGWGVGYGYTFGSGTRLTVV.

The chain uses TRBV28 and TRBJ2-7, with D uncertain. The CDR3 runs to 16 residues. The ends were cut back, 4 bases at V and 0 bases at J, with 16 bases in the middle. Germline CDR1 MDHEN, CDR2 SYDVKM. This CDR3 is CASSSLETPSSYEQYF. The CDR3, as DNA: TGTGCCAGCAGTTCCCTTGAGACTCCAAGCTCCTACGAGCAGTACTTC. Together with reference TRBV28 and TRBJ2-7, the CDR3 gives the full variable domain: DVKVTQSSRYLVKRTGEKVFLECVQDMDHENMFWYRQDPGLGLRLIYFSYDVKMKEKGDIPEGYSVSREKKERFSLILESASTNQTSMYLCASSSLETPSSYEQYFGPGTRLTVT.

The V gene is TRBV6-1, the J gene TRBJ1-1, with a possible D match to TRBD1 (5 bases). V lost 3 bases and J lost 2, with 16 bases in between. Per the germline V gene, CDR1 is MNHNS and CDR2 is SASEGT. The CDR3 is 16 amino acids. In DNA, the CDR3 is TGTGCCAGCAGTGACGCCCTACAGGTCGAAAACACTGAAGCTTTCTTT. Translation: CASSDALQVENTEAFF.

In nucleotides, the CDR3 is TGTGCCAGCAGCTTTAGAGGCAGGGGGGCAGATACGCAGTATTTT. Translated: CASSFRGRGADTQYF. This chain links TRBV7-2 with TRBJ2-3; maybe TRBD1 (7 bases). Per the germline V gene, CDR1 is SGHTA and CDR2 is FQGNSA. V shed 3 bases and J shed 4 bases, with 14 bases lying between them. The CDR3 runs to 15 residues. Using reference TRBV7-2 and TRBJ2-3 for the parts outside the CDR3, the full variable domain is GAGVSQSPSNKVTEKGKDVELRCDPISGHTALYWYRQSLGQGLEFLIYFQGNSAPDKSGLPSDRFSAERTGGSVSTLTIQRTQQEDSAVYLCASSFRGRGADTQYFGPGTRLTVL.

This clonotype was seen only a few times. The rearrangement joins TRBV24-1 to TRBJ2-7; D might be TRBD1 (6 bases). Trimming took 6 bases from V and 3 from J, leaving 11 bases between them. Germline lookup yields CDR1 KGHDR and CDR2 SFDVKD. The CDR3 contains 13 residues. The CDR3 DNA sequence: TGTGCCACCAGTCAGCAGGGGAACTACGAGCAGTACTTC. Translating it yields CATSQQGNYEQYF.

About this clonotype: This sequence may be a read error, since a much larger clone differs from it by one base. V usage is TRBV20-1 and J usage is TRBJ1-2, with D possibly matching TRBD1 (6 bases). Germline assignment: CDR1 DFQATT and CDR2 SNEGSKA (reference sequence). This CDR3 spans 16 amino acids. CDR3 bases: TGCAGTGCTGACTTAAGCCGGACAGAAGCTAACTATAGCTACACCTTC. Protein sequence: CSADLSRTEANYSYTF.

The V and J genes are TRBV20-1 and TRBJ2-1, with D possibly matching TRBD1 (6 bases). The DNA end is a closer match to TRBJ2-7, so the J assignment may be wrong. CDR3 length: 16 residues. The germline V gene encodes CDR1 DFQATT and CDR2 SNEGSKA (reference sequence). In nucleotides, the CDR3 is TGCAGTGCTAGTAAGGACTGGACAGTCCCTGTTGGCGAGCAGTACTTC. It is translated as CSASKDWTVPVGEQYF.

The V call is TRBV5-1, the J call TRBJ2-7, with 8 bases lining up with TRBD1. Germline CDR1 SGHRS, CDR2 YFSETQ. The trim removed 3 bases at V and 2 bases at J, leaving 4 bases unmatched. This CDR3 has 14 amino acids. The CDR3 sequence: CASSWDRLTYEQYF. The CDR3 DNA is TGCGCCAGCAGCTGGGACAGGCTCACCTACGAGCAGTACTTC.

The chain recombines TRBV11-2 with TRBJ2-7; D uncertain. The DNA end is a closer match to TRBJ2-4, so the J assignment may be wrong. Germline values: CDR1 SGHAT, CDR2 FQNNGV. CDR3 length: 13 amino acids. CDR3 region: CASSLGPGNIQYF. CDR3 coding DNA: TGTGCCAGCAGCTTAGGACCCGGGAACATTCAGTACTTC.

The CDR3 is CASLRFQGALGSGANVLTF. The CDR3 coding sequence is TGTGCCAGCCTACGATTTCAGGGGGCGTTAGGCTCTGGGGCCAACGTCCTGACTTTC. The chain combines TRBV25-1 with TRBJ2-6, with TRBD1 identical over 8 bases. The CDR3 consists of 19 residues. With 8 bases clipped from V and 0 bases from J, the junction kept 15 bases outside the gene matches. In germline, CDR1 is MGHDK, CDR2 SYGVNS.

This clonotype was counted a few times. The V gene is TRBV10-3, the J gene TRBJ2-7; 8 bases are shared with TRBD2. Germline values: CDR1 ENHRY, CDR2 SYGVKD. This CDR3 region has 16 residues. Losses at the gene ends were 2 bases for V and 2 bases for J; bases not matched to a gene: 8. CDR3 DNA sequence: TGTGCCATCAGTGAGGGAAGCGGGAGTTGGCCCTACGAGCAGTACTTC. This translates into CAISEGSGSWPYEQYF.

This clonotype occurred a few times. CDR3 sequence (DNA): TGCAGTGCTAGTAGTCAGTCGAGGGCATACGAGCAGTACTTC. This gives the protein CSASSQSRAYEQYF. This chain links TRBV20-1 with TRBJ2-7; a weak D match, TRBD2 (5 bases). This CDR3 comprises 14 residues. The germline V gene encodes CDR1 DFQATT and CDR2 SNEGSKA (reference sequence). V lost 3 bases to trimming and J lost 4 bases, with 16 bases between them.

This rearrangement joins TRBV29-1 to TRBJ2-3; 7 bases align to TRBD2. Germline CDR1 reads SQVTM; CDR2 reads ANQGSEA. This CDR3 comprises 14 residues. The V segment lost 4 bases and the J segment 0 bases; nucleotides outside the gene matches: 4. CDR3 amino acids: CSVGGGSSTDTQYF. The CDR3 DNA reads TGCAGCGTTGGGGGCGGGAGCAGCACAGATACGCAGTATTTT.

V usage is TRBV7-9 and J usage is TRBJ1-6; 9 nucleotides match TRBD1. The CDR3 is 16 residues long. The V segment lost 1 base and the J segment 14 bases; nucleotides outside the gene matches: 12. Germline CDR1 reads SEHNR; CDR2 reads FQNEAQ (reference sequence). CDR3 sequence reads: CASSLGPGQGSSSLHF. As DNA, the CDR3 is TGTGCCAGCAGCTTAGGACCGGGACAGGGATCCTCATCCCTCCACTTT.